This T cell receptor beta chain originates from a study of tumor-infiltrating lymphocytes in primary liver carcinoma. With respect to this clonotype: Its antigen is unknown.

Findings and caveats of the study: Top-250-clone fractions were significantly higher in tumors than in blood (p = 0.039).

cDNA specific to TCR beta was made from about 0.45 ug of total RNA, with a constant-region primer employed for priming. Three nested multiplex PCR rounds, a slightly modified ARM-PCR, produced the libraries for TCR beta. TRBV1-TRBV30 forward primers and a C-beta reverse primer were used in the first two PCR rounds, which each ran for 9 to 10 cycles. TCRdb analysed the multiplex PCR reads with MiXCR anew, one entry per CDR3 protein. The sample holds approximately 40,000 distinct CDR3 sequences, 73% seen once. The length of the CDR3 is 13 residues. Looked up from germline, CDR1 is WSHSY and CDR2 is SAAADI. V lost 8 bases, J lost 3 bases, and 14 bases lay in between. Joint extraction of RNA and DNA used 20-30 mg of bulk tissue that was unsorted. All tumor specimens exceeded 90% viable tumor cells.

The sample taken for sequencing was liver tumor tissue from sampling region 2. Noted subset: tumor region T2, inferior pole. This receptor was identified in a man aged 35 to 55 with primary liver carcinoma and hepatitis B virus infection. V is TRBV10-2 and J is TRBJ2-7; weak D call: TRBD2 (5 bases). The CDR3 DNA follows: TGCGCCAGCCACAGTGAGGGTCACTACGAGCAGTACTTC. This gives the protein CASHSEGHYEQYF.